This T cell receptor (beta chain) was recorded in a study of CD8 T cells in Susac syndrome. Sequencing targeted TCR beta in T cells from blood (CD8+ and CD4+). Bulk CD8+ and CD4+ cells came from magnetic negative isolation; CD8+ TEMRA by FACS. RNA in amounts of about 0.5 to 1 ug was reverse transcribed with random hexamers. Multiplex immunoSEQ PCR targeted 54 Vbeta and 13 Jbeta TCR beta segments. Each CDR3 protein is one row after TCRdb ran MiXCR on the immunoSEQ multiplex PCR reads. The table shows about 100,000 distinct CDR3 sequences, with about 95% occurring only once. This CDR3 has 12 residues. The germline CDR1 and CDR2 sequences are SGHRS and YFSETQ. V shed 5 bases and J shed 3 bases, with 9 bases lying between them.

Input material: CD8+ T cells from PBMCs. This clonotype was obtained from a human donor with Susac syndrome. The chain carries TRBV5-1 and TRBJ2-7; tentative D call: TRBD1 (5 bases). The CDR3 sequence is CASSRQHYEQYF. CDR3 DNA sequence: TGCGCCAGCAGTAGACAGCACTACGAGCAGTACTTC. Based on the CDR3 plus reference TRBV5-1 and TRBJ2-7, the full variable domain is KAGVTQTPRYLIKTRGQQVTLSCSPISGHRSVSWYQQTPGQGLQFLFEYFSETQRNKGNFPGRFSGRQFSNSRSEMNVSTLELGDSALYLCASSRQHYEQYFGPGTRLTVT.